A single sample gave rise to the 15 T cell receptor beta chains below, sequenced in a study of shared clonotypes between healthy human individuals. TCRdb's copy holds only in-frame clones and misses some; the assay was immunoSEQ multiplex PCR. The repertoire holds some 2,500,000 clones, with less than 95% as singletons. The sample was naive CD4+ T cells from PBMCs. The subset was: CD45RA+ positively selected. Receptors originate from a man aged 18 to 30 in good health. Some clones in this sample may be carry-over from other donors' samples.

The gene calls are TRBV11-3 and TRBJ2-5, with D tentatively TRBD1 (6 bases). The V end lost 4 bases, the J end lost 5 bases, and 14 bases lay between the germline ends. CDR3 length: 14 residues. The germline V gene has CDR1 SGHNT and CDR2 YENEEA. CDR3 sequence: CASSSWTEGETQYF. CDR3 nucleotide sequence: TGTGCCAGCAGCTCCTGGACAGAAGGGGAGACCCAGTACTTC. The whole variable domain, filled in from reference TRBV11-3 and TRBJ2-5, reads EAGVVQSPRYKIIEKKQPVAFWCNPISGHNTLYWYLQNLGQGPELLIRYENEEAVDDSQLPKDRFSAERLKGVDSTLKIQPAELGDSAVYLCASSSWTEGETQYFGPGTRLLVL.

The gene calls are TRBV18 and TRBJ1-2, with no clear D. This CDR3 comprises 14 residues. The germline V and J ends were trimmed by 2 bases and 3 bases, with 10 bases remaining between them. The germline gives CDR1 KGHSH, CDR2 LQKENI. The CDR3 loop is CASSPNSQDYGYTF. CDR3 coding DNA: TGTGCCAGCTCACCAAACAGCCAAGACTATGGCTACACCTTC.

The chain carries TRBV2 and TRBJ2-2, with TRBD2 identical over 7 bases. This CDR3 has 16 residues. The V segment lost 6 bases and the J segment 6 bases; nucleotides outside the gene matches: 13. Germline-derived CDR1 and CDR2 are SNHLY and FYNNEI. The CDR3, as DNA: TGTGCCAGCAGCGGGAGGACCCGAAGAAGTTCCGGGGAGCTGTTTTTT. This encodes CASSGRTRRSSGELFF.

This chain connects TRBV21-1 to TRBJ2-3; the table gives TRBD2 as D, unverified against the DNA. TRBV21-1 is labeled a pseudogene. The CDR3 loop spans 14 amino acids. The CDR3 loop is CASPPGVITDTQYF. CDR3 bases: TGTGCCAGCCCCCCCGGTGTAATCACAGATACGCAGTATTTT.

This clone has only one observation. The chain carries TRBV30 and TRBJ2-5; a possible D gene is TRBD2 (6 bases). Germline V lookup: CDR1 GTSNPN, CDR2 SVGIG (reference sequence). Trimming took off 4 bases at V and 5 bases at J, with 17 bases between the two ends. This CDR3 comprises 14 residues. The CDR3 here is CAWTDEGRRETQYF. The DNA of the CDR3 is TGTGCCTGGACCGATGAGGGGAGGCGGGAGACCCAGTACTTC.

The chain is built from TRBV6-5 and TRBJ2-7, with 7 bases aligning to TRBD1. CDR1 and CDR2 from the germline V gene are MNHEY and SVGAGI. The CDR3 spans 16 residues. After removal of 2 bases from V and 3 bases from J, the junction contained 10 bases not matched to a gene. This CDR3 is CASSYTQGSRLYEQYF. The CDR3, as DNA: TGTGCCAGCAGTTACACACAGGGGTCGCGACTCTACGAGCAGTACTTC.

This chain links TRBV7-8 with TRBJ1-1, with D unresolved. The CDR3 is made up of 15 amino acids. V was clipped by 4 bases and J by 6 bases, with 18 bases between them. Germline CDR1 SGHVS, CDR2 FQNEAQ. CDR3: CASSSNRFLKAEAFF. The CDR3 DNA reads TGTGCCAGCAGCTCGAATCGGTTCCTGAAGGCTGAAGCTTTCTTT.

V usage is TRBV5-1 and J usage is TRBJ2-1; 14 nucleotides match TRBD2. Germline loops: CDR1 SGHRS, CDR2 YFSETQ. The CDR3 has 19 amino acids. V was pared by 4 bases and J by 0 bases, with 9 bases of the junction left unmatched. Written as DNA, the CDR3 is TGCGCCAGCAGCAGCCCGGGACTAGCGGGAGCGCACTCCTACAATGAGCAGTTCTTC. It yields the protein CASSSPGLAGAHSYNEQFF.

The chain carries TRBV28 and TRBJ1-5, with D tentatively TRBD1 (5 bases). Per germline, CDR1 MDHEN and CDR2 SYDVKM. Trimming left V 6 bases short and J 9 bases short, with 30 bases between. This CDR3 contains 18 residues. The CDR3 DNA reads as TGTGCCAGCAGCAACATTTTCAAAACTAGTAGGGACTGGGGGCCCCAGCATTTT. Amino acid sequence: CASSNIFKTSRDWGPQHF.

The genes are TRBV29-1 and TRBJ2-3; 7 bases match TRBD2. The CDR3 has 12 amino acids. Germline V gene lookup returns CDR1 SQVTM and CDR2 ANQGSEA. V lost 4 bases, J lost 3 bases, and 1 base stayed unmatched. This CDR3 is CSVGDYTDTQYF. In DNA form, the CDR3 reads TGCAGCGTTGGGGACTATACAGATACGCAGTATTTT.

The CDR3 sequence: CASSRAGSPYEQYF. CDR3 sequence (DNA): TGTGCCAGCAGCAGGGCAGGGTCCCCCTACGAGCAGTACTTC. V usage is TRBV9 and J usage is TRBJ2-7; D is perhaps TRBD1 (5 bases). CDR3 length: 14 amino acids. Germline V gene sequence: CDR1 SGDLS, CDR2 YYNGEE. Trimming took 4 bases from V and 2 from J, leaving 13 bases between them. The full variable domain, with the rest looked up from reference TRBV9 and TRBJ2-7, is DSGVTQTPKHLITATGQRVTLRCSPRSGDLSVYWYQQSLDQGLQFLIQYYNGEERAKGNILERFSAQQFPDLHSELNLSSLELGDSALYFCASSRAGSPYEQYFGPGTRLTVT.

The chain is built from TRBV28 and TRBJ1-5; 8 nucleotides agree with TRBD1. CDR1 MDHEN and CDR2 SYDVKM come from the germline V gene. V trimming: 6 bases; J trimming: 5 bases; junction bases outside the gene matches: 3. The CDR3 runs to 13 residues. The CDR3 DNA reads as TGTGCCAGCAGGGTACAGGGGGATCAGCCCCAGCATTTT. Translating it yields CASRVQGDQPQHF.

V is TRBV19 and J is TRBJ1-1; D not certain. CDR3 length: 11 residues. V was shortened by 7 bases and J by 9 bases, with 12 bases between the two germline ends. Germline V lookup: CDR1 LNHDA, CDR2 SQIVND (reference sequence). The chain's CDR3 is CASKGPQKAFF. CDR3 sequence (DNA): TGTGCCAGTAAAGGGCCCCAAAAAGCTTTCTTT. Filled out from reference TRBV19 and TRBJ1-1, the complete variable domain reads DGGITQSPKYLFRKEGQNVTLSCEQNLNHDAMYWYRQDPGQGLRLIYYSQIVNDFQKGDIAEGYSVSREKKESFPLTVTSAQKNPTAFYLCASKGPQKAFFGQGTRLTVV.

The rearrangement links TRBV4-1 to TRBJ1-2, with TRBD1 identical over 11 bases. The CDR3 is made up of 15 amino acids. CDR1 is MGHRA and CDR2 is YSYEKL in the germline V gene. V shed 2 bases and J 4 bases; nucleotides not matched to a gene: 3. The CDR3 nucleotides are TGCGCCAGCAGCCAAATGGGGACAGGGGGCTATGGCTACACCTTC. This codes for CASSQMGTGGYGYTF.

The chain combines TRBV28 with TRBJ1-2; 7 bases align to TRBD1. Germline loops: CDR1 MDHEN, CDR2 SYDVKM. Trimming took 6 bases from V and 8 from J; bases not matched to a gene: 12. The CDR3 consists of 14 residues. CDR3 nucleotides: TGTGCCAGCAGCCCTACAGGGGAGGTGCGAGGCTACACCTTC. Amino acids: CASSPTGEVRGYTF.